The 14 T cell receptor beta chains presented below share a single source sample, sequenced in a study of regulatory T cells in long-lasting Graves disease. The time point here: newly diagnosed GD, antithyroid drugs for less than 3 months. PBMCs were the source of the RNA used for TCR sequencing. Building the TCR beta libraries relied on iRepertoire HTBI primers, and CDR3 regions underwent Arm-PCR. TCRdb processed the multiplex PCR reads anew with MiXCR; each CDR3 protein has one entry. The sample carries approximately 390,000 distinct CDR3 sequences, roughly 16% recorded once. The sample also formed part of further work on T cells in Graves' hyperthyroidism and ophthalmopathy.

The sample was peripheral blood mononuclear cells (PBMCs), taken at new diagnosis, from a patient treated with antithyroid drugs. These receptors were taken from a young woman with Graves disease.

This clonotype was seen at least ten times. The gene calls are TRBV20-1 and TRBJ2-1; unclear D gene. CDR3 length: 15 residues. Germline-derived CDR1 and CDR2 are DFQATT and SNEGSKA (reference sequence). Between the trimmed V and J ends, which lost 0 bases and 0 bases, there was a span of 9 bases. The CDR3 protein is CSARDDLSSYNEQFF. Here the CDR3 DNA reads TGCAGTGCTAGAGATGACCTGAGCTCCTACAATGAGCAGTTCTTC.

There are a few counts of this clonotype. A junction boundary mismatches the germline segment, possibly from a read error. This chain links TRBV28 with TRBJ2-2; D is unresolved. Per germline, CDR1 MDHEN and CDR2 SYDVKM. The CDR3 length is 9 residues. Here the CDR3 reads CASRARWVF. In DNA, the CDR3 is TGTGCCAGCAGGGCCCGCTGGGTTTTT.

The chain couples TRBV24-1 to TRBJ2-1; D possibly matches TRBD1 or TRBD2 (5 bases each). Trimming took off 0 bases at V and 13 bases at J, with 9 bases between the two ends. CDR3 length: 12 amino acids. CDR1 and CDR2 (germline): KGHDR, SFDVKD. The CDR3 bases are TGTGCCACCAGTGATTTGGGGGGTTATCAGTTCTTC. Amino acids: CATSDLGGYQFF.

There are many counts of this clonotype. The chain is built from TRBV5-8 and TRBJ2-5, with a possible D match to TRBD2 (5 bases). The CDR3 has 15 amino acids. The germline CDR1 and CDR2 sequences are SGHTS and YDEGEE. The V and J ends lost 2 bases and 5 bases respectively, with 16 bases between them. The CDR3 here is CASSLGFKREETQYF. In DNA form, the CDR3 reads TGTGCCAGCAGCTTAGGTTTCAAGAGGGAGGAGACCCAGTACTTC.

This clonotype was found many times. The chain combines TRBV30 with TRBJ2-1; no firm D call. CDR1 GTSNPN and CDR2 SVGIG come from the germline V gene (reference sequence). V was clipped by 2 bases and J by 0 bases, with 8 bases between them. CDR3 length: 14 residues. In DNA form, the CDR3 reads TGTGCCTGGAGTCCCCCGTTCTCCTACAATGAGCAGTTCTTC. Encoded protein: CAWSPPFSYNEQFF.

With respect to this clonotype: This likely came from a read error, as a far larger clone is one base away. The CDR3 spells CASIRQTGTGPYEQYF. The CDR3 DNA is TGTGCCAGCATCCGACAAACCGGGACTGGGCCGTACGAGCAGTACTTC. This sequence joins TRBV7-8 and TRBJ2-7; maybe TRBD2 (6 bases). Trimming pared 7 bases from V and 4 bases from J, leaving 23 bases between. The CDR3 consists of 16 residues. Per germline, CDR1 SGHVS and CDR2 FQNEAQ.

This clonotype was observed a handful of times. This rearrangement joins TRBV5-5 to TRBJ2-2; D is tentatively TRBD1 or TRBD2 (5 bases each). CDR1 is SGHKS, CDR2 YYEKEE, per germline (reference sequence). V was pared by 4 bases and J by 2 bases, with 18 bases between. This CDR3 is built from 17 residues. The CDR3 protein is CASSLGRGASNTGELFF. For the CDR3, the DNA is TGTGCCAGCAGCCTGGGACGGGGCGCCTCAAACACCGGGGAGCTGTTTTTT.

Ten or more counts support this clonotype. The chain combines TRBV11-2 with TRBJ1-1; D is uncertain. Trimming left V 5 bases short and J 4 bases short, with 14 bases between. Per the germline V gene, CDR1 is SGHAT and CDR2 is FQNNGV. The length of the CDR3 is 14 residues. CDR3 DNA: TGTGCCAGCAGCCAAAGGACGCGGGCCACTGAAGCTTTCTTT. It specifies CASSQRTRATEAFF.

At least ten counts were recorded for this clonotype. V is TRBV12-3 or TRBV12-4 and J is TRBJ2-5; 7 nucleotides agree with TRBD2. The V gene end was trimmed by 3 bases and the J gene end by 5 bases; junction bases not matched to a gene: 9. This CDR3 is built from 15 residues. This chain's CDR3 is CASSLGLARGETQYF. CDR3 nucleotide sequence: TGTGCCAGCAGTTTGGGCCTAGCGCGGGGGGAGACCCAGTACTTC.

The sample holds many counts of this clonotype. This chain connects TRBV11-2 to TRBJ2-3; D remains unclear. The CDR3 contains 16 residues. The germline gives CDR1 SGHAT, CDR2 FQNNGV. V lost 2 bases and J 0 bases, leaving 12 bases between the germline ends. This CDR3 reads CASSLLHGRSTDTQYF. The CDR3 DNA is TGTGCCAGCAGCTTACTCCACGGGCGCAGCACAGATACGCAGTATTTT.

The chain joins TRBV30 to TRBJ1-1, with D possibly TRBD1 on 5 matching bases. Germline V gene lookup returns CDR1 GTSNPN and CDR2 SVGIG (reference sequence). The CDR3 has 12 residues. Trimming took off 3 bases at V and 6 bases at J, with 11 bases between the two ends. CDR3 loop: CAWSEGRAEAFF. In DNA, the CDR3 is TGTGCCTGGAGCGAGGGGAGGGCTGAAGCTTTCTTT.

This clonotype was found a few times. CDR3 DNA: TGTGCCAGCAGTTTACGAACAGAGACCTATGGCTACACCTTC. It codes for CASSLRTETYGYTF. V and J are TRBV28 and TRBJ1-2; D is undetermined. The CDR3 length is 14 residues. Trimming shortened V by 2 bases and J by 4 bases, and 11 bases separated the two germline ends. Per the germline V gene, CDR1 is MDHEN and CDR2 is SYDVKM.

This clonotype was observed many times. The chain recombines TRBV28 with TRBJ1-1; D remains unclear. V lost 8 bases and J 6 bases, leaving 13 bases between the germline ends. The germline V gene encodes CDR1 MDHEN and CDR2 SYDVKM. The CDR3 extends over 12 amino acids. The CDR3 nucleotides read TGTGCCAGCGGACGGAGGAGCTCTGAAGCTTTCTTT. Protein product: CASGRRSSEAFF.

The rearrangement uses TRBV27 and TRBJ1-6; tentatively, D is TRBD1 (5 bases). Looked up from germline, CDR1 is MNHEY and CDR2 is SMNVEV (reference sequence). The V and J ends lost 0 bases and 10 bases respectively, with 7 bases between them. The CDR3 totals 13 residues. The CDR3 DNA sequence: TGTGCCAGCAGTTTATCGGGGGGGTCACCCCTCCACTTT. It encodes CASSLSGGSPLHF.